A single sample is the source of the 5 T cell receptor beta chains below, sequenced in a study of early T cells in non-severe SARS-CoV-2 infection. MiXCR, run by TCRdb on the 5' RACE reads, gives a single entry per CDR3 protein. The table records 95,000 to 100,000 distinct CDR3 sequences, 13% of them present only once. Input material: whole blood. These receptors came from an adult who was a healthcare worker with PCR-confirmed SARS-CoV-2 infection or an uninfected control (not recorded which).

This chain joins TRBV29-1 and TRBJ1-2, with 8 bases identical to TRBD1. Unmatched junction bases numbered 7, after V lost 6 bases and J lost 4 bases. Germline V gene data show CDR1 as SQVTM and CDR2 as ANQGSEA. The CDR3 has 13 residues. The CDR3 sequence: CSVTTGAGYGYTF. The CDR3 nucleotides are TGCAGCGTCACGACAGGGGCGGGCTATGGCTACACCTTC.

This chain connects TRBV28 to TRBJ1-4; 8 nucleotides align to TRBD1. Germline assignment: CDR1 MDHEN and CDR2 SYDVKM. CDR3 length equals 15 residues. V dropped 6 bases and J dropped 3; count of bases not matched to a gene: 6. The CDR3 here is CASRSGDRPNEKLFF. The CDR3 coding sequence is TGTGCCAGCAGGTCGGGGGACAGGCCTAATGAAAAACTGTTTTTT. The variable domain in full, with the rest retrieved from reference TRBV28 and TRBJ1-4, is DVKVTQSSRYLVKRTGEKVFLECVQDMDHENMFWYRQDPGLGLRLIYFSYDVKMKEKGDIPEGYSVSREKKERFSLILESASTNQTSMYLCASRSGDRPNEKLFFGSGTQLSVL.

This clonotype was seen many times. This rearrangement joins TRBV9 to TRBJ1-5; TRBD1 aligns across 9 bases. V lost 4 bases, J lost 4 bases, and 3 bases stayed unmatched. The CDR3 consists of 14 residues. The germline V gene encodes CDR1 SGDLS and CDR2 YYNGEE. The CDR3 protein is CASSSGTGNQPQHF. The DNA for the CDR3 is TGTGCCAGCAGCTCCGGGACAGGGAATCAGCCCCAGCATTTT.

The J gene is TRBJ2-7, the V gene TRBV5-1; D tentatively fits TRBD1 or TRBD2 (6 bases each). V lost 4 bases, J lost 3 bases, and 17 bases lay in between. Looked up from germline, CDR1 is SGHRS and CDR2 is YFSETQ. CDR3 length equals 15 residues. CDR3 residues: CASSPRRGYVYEQYF. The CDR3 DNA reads TGCGCCAGCAGCCCCCGGAGGGGGTATGTCTACGAGCAGTACTTC.

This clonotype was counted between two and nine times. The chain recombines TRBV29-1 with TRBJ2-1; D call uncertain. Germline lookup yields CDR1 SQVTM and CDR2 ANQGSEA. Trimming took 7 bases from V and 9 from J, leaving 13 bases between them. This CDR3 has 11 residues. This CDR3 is CSAADTVEQFF. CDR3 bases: TGCAGCGCCGCAGATACCGTTGAGCAGTTCTTC.